This T cell receptor (beta chain) appears in the sequencing data of a study of blood T cells in healthy people across ages. Total RNA amounts of at least 5 micrograms were extracted per sample. Note on this clonotype: No antigen is known for it.

Study-wide results and limits: In long-lived donors, naive CD4+ cell counts and diversity exceeded those of aged donors. Researchers deemed the diversity estimates from one million T cells underestimates.

The germline CDR1 and CDR2 sequences are MDHEN and SYDVKM. Trimming pared 7 bases from V and 3 bases from J, leaving 18 bases between. The CDR3 has 16 amino acids. A second PCR, run for about 7 to 11 cycles, used a sample-barcoded 5' primer plus a J-beta primer mix. CDR3-containing paired-end reads numbered at least 2.5 million in each sample. TCRdb used MiXCR to reprocess the 5' RACE reads, holding one entry per CDR3 protein. The data show about 1.1 million distinct CDR3 sequences, around two fifths seen once. The specimen was blood. The chain is built from TRBV28 and TRBJ2-2; tentative D call: TRBD2 (7 bases). The sequence derives from a young man in good health. CDR3 DNA: TGTGCCAGCATCCCACACATAGGGGGGGACACCGGGGAGCTGTTTTTT. It translates to CASIPHIGGDTGELFF.